This T cell receptor (beta chain) is from a study of T cell changes during pregnancy in multiple sclerosis. Repertoires were generated with immunoSEQ multiplex PCR, while TCRdb's copy carries only in-frame clones and drops some. The data show 60,000 to 75,000 clones, under 95% seen once. Germline CDR1 is KGHSH and CDR2 is LQKENI. CDR3 length: 17 amino acids. Trimming at V came to 4 bases and at J to 0 bases, leaving 1 base not matched to a gene. This sequence originates from a female donor with multiple sclerosis, enrolled in a pregnancy study. The sample in question was peripheral blood, obtained in the third trimester of pregnancy. The rearrangement links TRBV18 to TRBJ2-2, with 14 nucleotides matching TRBD2. Here the CDR3 DNA reads TGTGCCAGCTCACAGGGACTAGCGGGGGCGAACACCGGGGAGCTGTTTTTT. Translation: CASSQGLAGANTGELFF.